Shown below are 30 T cell receptor beta chains from a single sample sequenced in a study of T-cell memory formation after mild COVID-19. TCRdb re-called the 5' RACE reads through MiXCR, storing one row per CDR3 protein. The sample has just under 550,000 distinct CDR3 sequences; around 20% are singletons. The specimen sequenced was PBMCs or a T cell subset sorted from them (not recorded which). These receptors all stem from an adult woman who had mild COVID-19 (a few samples of this study predate the infection). Cell type and time point are not known.

The chain has TRBV10-2 and TRBJ2-6; TRBD1 is a possible D gene (6 bases). The V gene lost 5 bases and the J gene lost 0 bases, with 11 bases spanning the gap. Per germline, CDR1 WSHSY and CDR2 SAAADI. This CDR3 has 16 residues. The CDR3 bases are TGCGCCAGCAGTACAGGGTGGACCTCTGGGGCCAACGTCCTGACTTTC. It codes for CASSTGWTSGANVLTF.

The J gene is TRBJ1-1, the V gene TRBV2, with D uncertain. The germline CDR1 and CDR2 sequences are SNHLY and FYNNEI. The CDR3 has 13 residues. Trimming stripped 2 bases from V and 10 bases from J, with 14 bases between. Here the CDR3 DNA reads TGTGCCAGCAGTGAACCCACAACTAAGGCAGCTTTCTTT. It specifies CASSEPTTKAAFF.

V and J are TRBV25-1 and TRBJ1-2, with D tentatively TRBD1 (5 bases). V shed 3 bases and J shed 6 bases, with 23 bases lying between them. The CDR3 runs to 17 residues. Germline V gene sequence: CDR1 MGHDK, CDR2 SYGVNS. CDR3 sequence: CASSDPQRGERKDGYTF. As DNA, the CDR3 is TGTGCCAGCAGTGACCCACAGAGGGGAGAAAGGAAAGATGGCTACACCTTC.

This clonotype was found a few times. The chain has TRBV6-1 and TRBJ2-1; a possible D gene is TRBD2 (5 bases). This CDR3 is 15 amino acids long. Germline V gene sequence: CDR1 MNHNS, CDR2 SASEGT. Trimming removed 7 bases from V and 2 bases from J, with 15 bases in between. In DNA, the CDR3 is TGTGCCAGCATAAGCGGATCCACCCCCTACAATGAGCAGTTCTTC. Translation gives CASISGSTPYNEQFF.

The chain combines TRBV7-2 with TRBJ2-1, with TRBD1 identical over 8 bases. The CDR3 is made up of 15 amino acids. Looked up from germline, CDR1 is SGHTA and CDR2 is FQGNSA. V was clipped by 1 base and J by 5 bases; unmatched bases: 4. For the CDR3, the DNA is TGTGCCAGCAGCTTAGGTGGACAGGGCCACAATGAGCAGTTCTTC. This codes for CASSLGGQGHNEQFF.

The chain employs TRBV5-1 and TRBJ1-6; 8 bases map to TRBD1. The CDR3 runs 14 residues. The germline CDR1 and CDR2 sequences are SGHRS and YFSETQ. Germline trimming cut 4 bases from V and 7 bases from J; bases unmatched to any gene: 4. CDR3 sequence reads: CASSLTGENSPLHF. In DNA form, the CDR3 reads TGCGCCAGCAGCCTGACAGGGGAAAATTCACCCCTCCACTTT.

This clonotype was counted between two and nine times. This chain links TRBV6-6 with TRBJ1-5; 10 nucleotides agree with TRBD1. The CDR3 length is 15 residues. With V trimmed by 2 bases and J by 5 bases, 3 bases remained unmatched. The germline CDR1 and CDR2 sequences are MNHNY and SVGAGI (reference sequence). The CDR3, as DNA: TGTGCCAGCAGTTACACGGGACAGGGGTATCAGCCCCAGCATTTT. Encoded protein: CASSYTGQGYQPQHF.

The sample holds many counts of this clonotype. This rearrangement joins TRBV6-6 to TRBJ2-7; D not certain. The germline V and J ends were trimmed by 5 bases and 6 bases, with 17 bases remaining between them. Germline CDR1 MNHNY, CDR2 SVGAGI (reference sequence). The CDR3 loop spans 14 amino acids. The CDR3 region is CASSHGTALVEQYF. The CDR3 coding sequence is TGTGCCAGCAGTCATGGCACAGCCCTGGTCGAGCAGTACTTC.

The chain uses TRBV7-9 and TRBJ2-7, with TRBD1 as a possible D gene (5 bases). CDR3 size: 14 residues. CDR1 SEHNR and CDR2 FQNEAQ come from the germline V gene (reference sequence). V dropped 1 base and J dropped 3 bases, with 10 bases sitting between them. This CDR3 is CASSLVADSYEQYF. DNA for the CDR3: TGTGCCAGCAGCTTAGTCGCTGACAGCTACGAGCAGTACTTC. Supplemented by reference TRBV7-9 and TRBJ2-7, the full variable domain reads DTGVSQNPRHKITKRGQNVTFRCDPISEHNRLYWYRQTLGQGPEFLTYFQNEAQLEKSRLLSDRFSAERPKGSFSTLEIQRTEQGDSAMYLCASSLVADSYEQYFGPGTRLTVT.

The chain links TRBV4-3 to TRBJ1-5; no definite D call. Trimming took 0 bases from V and 9 from J, leaving 9 bases between them. Germline-derived CDR1 and CDR2 are LGHNA and YSLEER. This CDR3 region has 13 residues. CDR3 amino acids: CASSQDSRMPQHF. In nucleotides, the CDR3 is TGCGCCAGCAGCCAAGATAGCCGGATGCCCCAGCATTTT.

There are a few counts of this clonotype. This chain connects TRBV6-5 to TRBJ1-2; the D is unclear. V lost 10 bases to trimming and J lost 0 bases, with 15 bases between them. CDR1 and CDR2 (germline): MNHEY, SVGAGI. The CDR3 length is 14 residues. Here the CDR3 reads CATQRASSNYGYTF. The CDR3 DNA is TGTGCCACCCAAAGGGCATCCTCTAACTATGGCTACACCTTC.

The chain couples TRBV4-1 to TRBJ2-7, with D possibly TRBD1 on 5 matching bases. Trimming took off 0 bases at V and 0 bases at J, with 12 bases between the two ends. This CDR3 has 16 residues. CDR1 is MGHRA and CDR2 is YSYEKL in the germline V gene. The DNA for the CDR3 is TGCGCCAGCAGCCAAGATCTATCCAGGGACTCCTACGAGCAGTACTTC. Its protein product is CASSQDLSRDSYEQYF.

This clonotype has a handful of counts. V and J are TRBV6-5 and TRBJ2-1, with TRBD1 matching over 12 bases. The V and J ends lost 4 bases and 6 bases, in that order; junction bases with no gene match: 4. There are 15 residues in the CDR3. CDR1 is MNHEY, CDR2 SVGAGI, per germline. Here the CDR3 reads CASSSGTGGPNEQFF. DNA for the CDR3: TGTGCCAGCAGTTCCGGGACAGGGGGCCCCAATGAGCAGTTCTTC.

The V call is TRBV13, the J call TRBJ1-1, with D possibly TRBD1 on 5 matching bases. CDR3 length: 17 residues. V was shortened by 5 bases and J by 0 bases, with 19 bases between the two germline ends. Germline V gives CDR1 PRHDT, CDR2 FYEKMQ (reference sequence). The CDR3 loop reads CASSPSRDEGLNTEAFF. CDR3 sequence (DNA): TGTGCCAGCAGCCCCAGCAGGGATGAAGGGCTGAACACTGAAGCTTTCTTT.

The rearrangement links TRBV6-6 to TRBJ2-7; 9 nucleotides align to TRBD2. V dropped 7 bases and J dropped 5; count of bases not matched to a gene: 6. Looked up from germline, CDR1 is MNHNY and CDR2 is SVGAGI (reference sequence). This CDR3 is built from 13 residues. CDR3 DNA sequence: TGTGCCAGCACCAAGAGCGGGGGGCACGAGCAGTACTTC. Amino acids: CASTKSGGHEQYF.

This chain joins TRBV7-8 and TRBJ2-3; 11 positions agree with TRBD1. This CDR3 spans 12 amino acids. J lost 5 bases, V lost 11 bases, and 3 bases had no gene match. CDR1 is SGHVS, CDR2 FQNEAQ, per germline. CDR3 in DNA: TGTGCCGGGGGACAGGGGGTAGATACGCAGTATTTT. Translated, it gives CAGGQGVDTQYF. Variable domain in full (rest from reference TRBV7-8 and TRBJ2-3): GAGVSQSPRYKVAKRGQDVALRCDPISGHVSLFWYQQALGQGPEFLTYFQNEAQLDKSGLPSDRFFAERPEGSVSTLKIQRTQQEDSAVYLCAGGQGVDTQYFGPGTRLTVL.

The gene calls are TRBV20-1 and TRBJ2-1; 8 bases fit TRBD1. The CDR3 is 13 amino acids. After removal of 5 bases from V and 4 bases from J, the junction contained 4 bases not matched to a gene. The germline gives CDR1 DFQATT, CDR2 SNEGSKA (reference sequence). The CDR3 loop is CSASRDRYNEQFF. In DNA, the CDR3 is TGCAGTGCTTCCCGGGACAGGTACAATGAGCAGTTCTTC.

This clonotype was observed a few times. The chain joins TRBV18 to TRBJ2-2; D remains ambiguous. Deletions cut 1 base from V and 2 bases from J, with 14 bases between. CDR3 length: 17 amino acids. CDR1 and CDR2 from the germline V gene are KGHSH and LQKENI. The CDR3 region is CASSPLGAETNTGELFF. CDR3 in DNA: TGTGCCAGCTCACCACTAGGAGCAGAAACCAACACCGGGGAGCTGTTTTTT.

In this sample, this clonotype turned up a few times. This rearrangement joins TRBV5-1 to TRBJ1-1, with TRBD1 as a possible D gene (6 bases). The CDR3 has 17 residues. The ends were cut back, 0 bases at V and 0 bases at J, with 15 bases in the middle. In germline, CDR1 is SGHRS, CDR2 YFSETQ. CDR3 sequence reads: CASSLVAQGIMNTEAFF. The CDR3 DNA is TGCGCCAGCAGCTTGGTAGCACAGGGAATTATGAACACTGAAGCTTTCTTT.

The V call is TRBV4-1, the J call TRBJ2-3; the D gene could be TRBD1 or TRBD2 (5 bases each). Trimming shortened V by 1 base and J by 0 bases, and 11 bases separated the two germline ends. This CDR3 region has 16 residues. Germline lookup yields CDR1 MGHRA and CDR2 YSYEKL. The CDR3 nucleotides are TGCGCCAGCAGCCAAGGGGACGGATCTAGCACAGATACGCAGTATTTT. It codes for CASSQGDGSSTDTQYF.

This clonotype showed up just a few times. CDR3: CASSLGPGPYEQYF. The DNA for the CDR3 is TGTGCCAGCAGCTTGGGTCCAGGGCCCTACGAGCAGTACTTC. J is TRBJ2-7 and V is TRBV7-2; perhaps TRBD1 as D (5 bases). The CDR3 length is 14 residues. Trimming stripped 3 bases from V and 2 bases from J, with 11 bases between. CDR1 is SGHTA and CDR2 is FQGNSA in the germline V gene.

This chain uses TRBV9 with TRBJ2-5, with D possibly matching TRBD2 (5 bases). The CDR3 has 14 amino acids. The V end was cut by 0 bases, the J end by 2 bases, with 8 bases between. Germline V lookup: CDR1 SGDLS, CDR2 YYNGEE. The CDR3: CASSVGTWQETQYF. CDR3 nucleotides: TGTGCCAGCAGCGTAGGGACTTGGCAAGAGACCCAGTACTTC.

The chain is built from TRBV7-6 and TRBJ2-3; D might be TRBD1 or TRBD2, each matching 5 bases. The germline V and J ends were trimmed by 6 bases and 1 base, with 23 bases remaining between them. Germline V gene data show CDR1 as SGHVS and CDR2 as FNYEAQ. CDR3 length: 18 residues. CDR3 region: CASSKPRGAAFGTDTQYF. CDR3 sequence (DNA): TGTGCCAGCAGTAAGCCCCGAGGGGCCGCTTTCGGCACAGATACGCAGTATTTT.

The rearrangement joins TRBV18 to TRBJ2-7; D ambiguous. The CDR3 runs 18 residues. Trimming took off 0 bases at V and 3 bases at J, with 21 bases between the two ends. Germline V lookup: CDR1 KGHSH, CDR2 LQKENI. In DNA form, the CDR3 reads TGTGCCAGCTCACCACCGGCCAGGAATGGCGTGGACCTCTACGAGCAGTACTTC. Residues: CASSPPARNGVDLYEQYF.

A few counts support this clonotype. The CDR3 here is CASSGRGMTYEQYF. DNA of the CDR3: TGTGCCAGTAGTGGACGGGGGATGACCTACGAGCAGTACTTC. The chain carries TRBV19 and TRBJ2-7; tentative D call: TRBD2 (6 bases). This CDR3 is built from 14 residues. In germline, CDR1 is LNHDA, CDR2 SQIVND (reference sequence). V was trimmed by 5 bases and J by 2 bases, leaving 13 bases between them.

This clonotype was detected a few times. This chain links TRBV5-1 with TRBJ2-1, with a tentative D call TRBD1 (5 bases). There are 12 residues in the CDR3. V was trimmed by 4 bases and J by 8 bases, leaving 10 bases between them. Germline lookup yields CDR1 SGHRS and CDR2 YFSETQ. CDR3 sequence reads: CASSAQGYEQFF. The CDR3 nucleotides are TGCGCCAGCAGCGCGCAGGGCTATGAGCAGTTCTTC.

This clonotype has a handful of counts. The rearrangement joins TRBV7-8 to TRBJ2-1; 11 bases are shared with TRBD2. CDR1 and CDR2 (germline): SGHVS, FQNEAQ. Unmatched junction bases numbered 4, after V lost 4 bases and J lost 5 bases. The CDR3 runs to 15 residues. The CDR3 reads CASSSELAGDNEQFF. The CDR3 DNA reads TGTGCCAGCAGCTCGGAACTAGCGGGAGACAATGAGCAGTTCTTC.

This clonotype was counted a few times. This chain uses TRBV20-1 with TRBJ2-7, with D possibly matching TRBD1 (6 bases). V shed 7 bases and J shed 0 bases, with 10 bases lying between them. The CDR3 contains 12 residues. Germline-derived CDR1 and CDR2 are DFQATT and SNEGSKA (reference sequence). The CDR3 loop reads CSVPRGSYEQYF. The CDR3, as DNA: TGCAGTGTACCCAGGGGCTCCTACGAGCAGTACTTC.

This clonotype came up a few times. V gene TRBV4-1 combines with J gene TRBJ2-1, with TRBD2 matching over 12 bases. This CDR3 contains 16 residues. Germline CDR1 is MGHRA and CDR2 is YSYEKL. V was clipped by 1 base and J by 9 bases; unmatched bases: 7. CDR3 loop: CASSQAPSGGASEQFF. As DNA, the CDR3 is TGCGCCAGCAGCCAAGCTCCTAGCGGGGGGGCCAGTGAGCAGTTCTTC.

CDR3 coding DNA: TGCGCCAGCAGCTCAAGGATTGGGGGGCTTAGTGGCACAGATACGCAGTATTTT. It encodes CASSSRIGGLSGTDTQYF. V and J are TRBV4-3 and TRBJ2-3, with D perhaps TRBD1 or TRBD2 (6 bases each). Between the trimmed V and J ends, which lost 5 bases and 1 base, there was a span of 22 bases. The CDR3 has 18 amino acids. CDR1 is LGHNA and CDR2 is YSLEER in the germline V gene.